This T cell receptor beta chain came from a study of blood T cell repertoires in COVID-19. There are a few counts of this clone. Clones were read by immunoSEQ multiplex PCR, and TCRdb kept only the in-frame ones, dropping some. The table has 290,000 or so clones, 85% to 90% seen once. Adults between about 18 and 89 years of age took part from more than 20 US areas. Material for sequencing was PBMCs or T cells enriched from blood (not recorded which). The TCR sequence derives from a woman under 30 with acute COVID-19.

In DNA, the CDR3 is TGTGCCAGCTCACCAGTACAGGTGGTAGCTGAAGCTTTCTTT. Translation gives CASSPVQVVAEAFF. The V call is TRBV18, the J call TRBJ1-1, with D possibly being TRBD1 (5 bases). The CDR3 has 14 amino acids. The V gene's germline CDR1 is KGHSH and CDR2 LQKENI. V was cut by 2 bases and J by 6 bases, with 13 bases left in between.